This T cell receptor beta chain derives from a study of blood T cell repertoires in COVID-19. The CDR3 loop spans 13 amino acids. Trimming took off 3 bases at V and 1 base at J, with 4 bases between the two ends. CDR1 is SNHLY, CDR2 FYNNEI, per germline. Methods used by the authors: Reference gene primer amplification yielded estimated nucleated cell counts. The repertoire was sequenced with immunoSEQ multiplex PCR; TCRdb's copy has only in-frame clones and lacks some. Clone size and the V and J calls come from that table; the DNA yielded D and trimming. This repertoire shows some 70,000 clones, 79% found once; its top ten account for about 10%.

Sequenced: peripheral blood. This chain connects TRBV2 to TRBJ2-1; D is ambiguous. This sequence was found in a woman between 50 and 59 years old with acute or convalescent COVID-19. The CDR3 protein is CASSDSSYNEQFF. CDR3 bases: TGTGCCAGCAGTGACTCGTCCTACAATGAGCAGTTCTTC. The full variable domain, with the rest looked up from reference TRBV2 and TRBJ2-1, is EPEVTQTPSHQVTQMGQEVILRCVPISNHLYFYWYRQILGQKVEFLVSFYNNEISEKSEIFDDQFSVERPDGSNFTLKIRSTKLEDSAMYFCASSDSSYNEQFFGPGTRLTVL.